The T cell receptor (beta chain) under discussion was sequenced for a study of blood T cell repertoires in COVID-19 (dated by TCRdb to about 2020). For the study in its entirety: Samples from collaborators originated in the United States, Italy and Spain and spanned both the acute and convalescent phases of COVID-19. Samples came from the ongoing ImmuneRACE study (first 160 participants) plus 1,254 subjects from 6 global collaborators. The prospective study material was composed of cDNA or gDNA derived from T cells, B-cell-depleted T cells, or PBMCs. The repertoires were made available in a free public database intended to serve as a resource for research on the immune response to SARS-CoV-2. Where available, HLA class I and class II types were taken from metadata supplied by the sample provider and were not determined by assay-based typing. Nearly every sample came with metadata listing a de-identified subject ID, COVID-19 status, age in years and sex. Deeply sampled blood TCRbeta repertoires from subjects exposed to, actively infected with, or recovered from COVID-19 were included in the dataset. The paper as a whole reports these results and caveats: The quantity of clinical and demographic metadata differed by source and by participant and was supplied without curation.

Taken from cysteine to phenylalanine, the CDR3 has 13 residues. Only CDR3 DNA is held: 39 bases, read in frame from base 1. After removal of 3 bases from V and 5 bases from J, the junction retains 6 bases not matched to a gene. For CDR1 and CDR2, the germline V gene lists SQVTM and ANQGSEA. TCRbeta CDR3 regions were amplified from genomic DNA by means of the immunoSEQ Assay, a bias-controlled multiplex PCR. Regarding the original processing steps: The number of nucleated cells in each sample was estimated from the amplification of reference gene primers within the assay. To quantify the absolute abundance of each unique TCRbeta CDR3 rearrangement, sequence reads were collapsed and filtered. For each sample, productive Simpson clonality was calculated as the square root of Simpson's diversity index across productive rearrangements. TCRdb holds this immuneACCESS table with in-frame rearrangements only. Some clones are missing; in checked studies, unresolved V genes explain under half, and the rest has no known cause. V, J and clone size are those of that table, while D and trimming were read from the DNA. A total of over 85,000 clones appear in this sample, around 80% of them only once. Together, the top ten hold over 3.5% of the sample.

This clone was counted once. Its antigen has not been determined. No base-level quality is on record; no much larger clone is a single base apart. Whole blood was collected in K2EDTA tubes by collaborating institutions according to the institutions' own protocols. For TCRbeta analysis, collaborators shipped samples as frozen whole blood, isolated PBMCs, or DNA extracted from either of those sample types. Sequencing input: peripheral blood. This chain is built from TRBV29-1 and TRBJ1-1, with 7 bases aligning to TRBD1. This TCR was recovered from a woman of 80 years or more with acute or convalescent COVID-19. At the DNA level, the sequence is TGCAGCGTTGACAGAACAGGGGTTACTGAAGCTTTCTTT. This encodes CSVDRTGVTEAFF.